Detailed here is one TCR beta chain. Antigen specificity is unknown. This table comes from immunoSEQ multiplex PCR, and its TCRdb copy is limited to in-frame clones, with some not included. The data contain about 140,000 clones, around 90% of them seen just once; the ten biggest clones take up 4% to 5.5%. The sample belongs to a study of T cell responses to AZD1222 COVID-19 vaccine. The length of the CDR3 is 14 residues. The germline V gene encodes CDR1 MDHEN and CDR2 SYDVKM. Trimming took off 2 bases at V and 6 bases at J, with 13 bases between the two ends. Broader study findings: The donor cohort was predominantly white British with a female majority, and clonal diversity may have been underestimated.

The source material was peripheral blood, sampled on day 0 of AZD1222 vaccination. The rearrangement joins TRBV28 to TRBJ1-1; D unresolved. The receptor comes from an adult in good health. Written as DNA, the CDR3 is TGTGCCAGCAGTTTACGCCCCCCTTCCGCTGAAGCTTTCTTT. It encodes CASSLRPPSAEAFF.